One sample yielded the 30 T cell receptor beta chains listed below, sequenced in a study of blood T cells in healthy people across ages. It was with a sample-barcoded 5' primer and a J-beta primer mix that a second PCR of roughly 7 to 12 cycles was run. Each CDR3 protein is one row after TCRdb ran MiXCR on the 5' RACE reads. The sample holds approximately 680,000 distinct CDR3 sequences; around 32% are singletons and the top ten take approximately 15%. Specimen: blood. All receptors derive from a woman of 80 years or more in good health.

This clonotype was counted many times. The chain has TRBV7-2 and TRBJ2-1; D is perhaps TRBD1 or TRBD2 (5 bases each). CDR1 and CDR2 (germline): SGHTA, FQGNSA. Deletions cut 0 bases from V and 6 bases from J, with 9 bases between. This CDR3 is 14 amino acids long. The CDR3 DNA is TGTGCCAGCAGCTTAGCGGGGGTTTCCAATGAGCAGTTCTTC. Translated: CASSLAGVSNEQFF.

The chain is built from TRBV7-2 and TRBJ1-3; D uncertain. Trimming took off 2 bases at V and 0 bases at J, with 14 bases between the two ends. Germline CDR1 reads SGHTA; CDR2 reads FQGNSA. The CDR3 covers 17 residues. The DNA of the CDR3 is TGTGCCAGCAGCTTACTTGGAGGGCCGAGCTCTGGAAACACCATATATTTT. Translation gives CASSLLGGPSSGNTIYF. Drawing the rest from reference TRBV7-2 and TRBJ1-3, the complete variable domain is GAGVSQSPSNKVTEKGKDVELRCDPISGHTALYWYRQSLGQGLEFLIYFQGNSAPDKSGLPSDRFSAERTGGSVSTLTIQRTQQEDSAVYLCASSLLGGPSSGNTIYFGEGSWLTVV.

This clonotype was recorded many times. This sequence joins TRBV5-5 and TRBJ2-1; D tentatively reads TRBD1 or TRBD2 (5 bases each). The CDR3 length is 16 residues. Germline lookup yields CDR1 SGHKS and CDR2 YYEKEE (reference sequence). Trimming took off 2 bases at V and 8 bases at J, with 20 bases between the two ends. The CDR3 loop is CASSLRPGPFIDEQFF. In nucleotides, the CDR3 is TGTGCCAGCAGCTTACGTCCGGGACCTTTCATCGATGAGCAGTTCTTC.

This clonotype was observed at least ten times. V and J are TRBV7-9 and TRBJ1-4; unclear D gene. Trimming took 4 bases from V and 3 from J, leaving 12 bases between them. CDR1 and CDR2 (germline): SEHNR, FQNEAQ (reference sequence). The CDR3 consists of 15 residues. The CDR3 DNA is TGTGCCAGCAGCTCAAGACGGGGATCTAATGAAAAACTGTTTTTT. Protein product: CASSSRRGSNEKLFF.

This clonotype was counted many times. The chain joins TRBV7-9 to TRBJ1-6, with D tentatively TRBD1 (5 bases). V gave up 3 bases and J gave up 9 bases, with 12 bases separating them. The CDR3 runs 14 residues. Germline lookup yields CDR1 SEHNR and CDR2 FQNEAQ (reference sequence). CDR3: CASSFGHSGSPLHF. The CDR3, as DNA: TGTGCCAGCAGCTTCGGACATTCTGGTTCACCCCTCCACTTT.

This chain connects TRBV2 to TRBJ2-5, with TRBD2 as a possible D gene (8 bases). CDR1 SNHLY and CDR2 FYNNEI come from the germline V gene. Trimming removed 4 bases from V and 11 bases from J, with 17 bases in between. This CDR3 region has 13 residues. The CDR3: CASSVTGRGEQYF. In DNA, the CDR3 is TGTGCCAGCAGTGTGACAGGGCGGGGGGAGCAGTACTTC. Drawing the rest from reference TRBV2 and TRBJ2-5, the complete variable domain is EPEVTQTPSHQVTQMGQEVILRCVPISNHLYFYWYRQILGQKVEFLVSFYNNEISEKSEIFDDQFSVERPDGSNFTLKIRSTKLEDSAMYFCASSVTGRGEQYFGPGTRLLVL.

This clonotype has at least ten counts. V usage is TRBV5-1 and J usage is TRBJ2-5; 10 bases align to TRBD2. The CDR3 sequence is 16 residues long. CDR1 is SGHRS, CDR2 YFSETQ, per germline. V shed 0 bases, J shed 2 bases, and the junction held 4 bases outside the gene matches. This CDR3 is CASSLGASGGQETQYF. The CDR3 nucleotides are TGCGCCAGCAGCTTGGGGGCTAGCGGGGGACAAGAGACCCAGTACTTC.

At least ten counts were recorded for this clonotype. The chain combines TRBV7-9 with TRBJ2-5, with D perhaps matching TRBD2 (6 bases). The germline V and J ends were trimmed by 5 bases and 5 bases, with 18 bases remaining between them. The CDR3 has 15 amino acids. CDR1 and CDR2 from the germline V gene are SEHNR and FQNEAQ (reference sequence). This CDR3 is CASSPARRAGETQYF. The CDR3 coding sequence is TGTGCCAGCAGCCCAGCACGACGGGCGGGGGAGACCCAGTACTTC. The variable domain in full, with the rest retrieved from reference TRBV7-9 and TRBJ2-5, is DTGVSQNPRHKITKRGQNVTFRCDPISEHNRLYWYRQTLGQGPEFLTYFQNEAQLEKSRLLSDRFSAERPKGSFSTLEIQRTEQGDSAMYLCASSPARRAGETQYFGPGTRLLVL.

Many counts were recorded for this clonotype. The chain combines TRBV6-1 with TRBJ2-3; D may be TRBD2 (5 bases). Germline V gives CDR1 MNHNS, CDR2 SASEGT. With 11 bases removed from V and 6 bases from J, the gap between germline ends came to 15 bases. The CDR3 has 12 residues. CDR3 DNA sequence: TGTGCCGGAGGCCGCGTAGAGGATACGCAGTATTTT. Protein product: CAGGRVEDTQYF.

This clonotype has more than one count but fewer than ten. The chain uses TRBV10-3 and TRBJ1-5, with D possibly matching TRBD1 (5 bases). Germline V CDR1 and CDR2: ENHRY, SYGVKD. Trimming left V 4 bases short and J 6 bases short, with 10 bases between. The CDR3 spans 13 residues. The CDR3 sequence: CAISGSGGQPQHF. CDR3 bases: TGTGCCATCAGTGGAAGCGGGGGTCAGCCCCAGCATTTT.

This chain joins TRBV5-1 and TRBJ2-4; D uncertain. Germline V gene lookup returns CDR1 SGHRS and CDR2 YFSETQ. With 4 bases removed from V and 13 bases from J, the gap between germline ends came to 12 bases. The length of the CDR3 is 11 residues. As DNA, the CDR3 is TGCGCCAGCAGCGACTCCTACGGGCAGTACTTC. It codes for CASSDSYGQYF.

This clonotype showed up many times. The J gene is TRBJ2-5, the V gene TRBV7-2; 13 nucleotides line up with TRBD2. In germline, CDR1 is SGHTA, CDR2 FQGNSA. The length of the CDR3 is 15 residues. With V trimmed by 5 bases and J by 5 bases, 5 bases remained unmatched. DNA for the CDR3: TGTGCCAGCAGCCGGACTAGCGGGGGTTGGGAGACCCAGTACTTC. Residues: CASSRTSGGWETQYF.

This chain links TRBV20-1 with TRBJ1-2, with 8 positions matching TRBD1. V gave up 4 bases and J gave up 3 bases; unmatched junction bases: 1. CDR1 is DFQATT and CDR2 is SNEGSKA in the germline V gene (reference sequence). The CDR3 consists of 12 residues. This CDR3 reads CSAMDRDYGYTF. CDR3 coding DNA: TGCAGTGCTATGGACAGGGACTATGGCTACACCTTC.

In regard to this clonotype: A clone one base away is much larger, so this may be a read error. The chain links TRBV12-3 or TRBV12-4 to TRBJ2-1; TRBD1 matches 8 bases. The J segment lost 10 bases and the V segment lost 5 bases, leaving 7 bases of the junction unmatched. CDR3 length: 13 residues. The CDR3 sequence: CASSPGQVYEQFF. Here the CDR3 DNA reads TGTGCCAGCAGTCCGGGACAGGTCTACGAGCAGTTCTTC.

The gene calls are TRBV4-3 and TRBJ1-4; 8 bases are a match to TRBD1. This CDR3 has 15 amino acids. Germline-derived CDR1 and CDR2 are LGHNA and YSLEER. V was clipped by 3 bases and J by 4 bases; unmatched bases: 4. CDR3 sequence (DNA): TGCGCCAGCAGCCACATGACAGGGGTTAATGAAAAACTGTTTTTT. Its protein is CASSHMTGVNEKLFF.

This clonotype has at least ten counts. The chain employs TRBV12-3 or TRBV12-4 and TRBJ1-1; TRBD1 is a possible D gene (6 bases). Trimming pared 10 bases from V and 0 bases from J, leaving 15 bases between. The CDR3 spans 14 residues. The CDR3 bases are TGTGCCACGGGCCGGGGGCCAGTGAACACTGAAGCTTTCTTT. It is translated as CATGRGPVNTEAFF.

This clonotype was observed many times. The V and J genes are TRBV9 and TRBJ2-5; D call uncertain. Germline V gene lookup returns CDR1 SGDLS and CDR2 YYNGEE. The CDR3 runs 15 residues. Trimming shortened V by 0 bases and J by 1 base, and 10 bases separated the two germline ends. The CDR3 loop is CASSVESRPQETQYF. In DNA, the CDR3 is TGTGCCAGCAGCGTAGAGAGCAGGCCCCAAGAGACCCAGTACTTC. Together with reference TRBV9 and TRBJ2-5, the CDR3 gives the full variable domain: DSGVTQTPKHLITATGQRVTLRCSPRSGDLSVYWYQQSLDQGLQFLIQYYNGEERAKGNILERFSAQQFPDLHSELNLSSLELGDSALYFCASSVESRPQETQYFGPGTRLLVL.

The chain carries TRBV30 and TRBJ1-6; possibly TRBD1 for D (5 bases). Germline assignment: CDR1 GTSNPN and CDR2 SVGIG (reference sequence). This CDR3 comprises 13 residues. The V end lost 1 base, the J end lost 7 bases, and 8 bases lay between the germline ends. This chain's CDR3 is CAWSGQLNSPLHF. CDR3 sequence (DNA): TGTGCCTGGAGTGGACAGCTAAATTCACCCCTCCACTTT.

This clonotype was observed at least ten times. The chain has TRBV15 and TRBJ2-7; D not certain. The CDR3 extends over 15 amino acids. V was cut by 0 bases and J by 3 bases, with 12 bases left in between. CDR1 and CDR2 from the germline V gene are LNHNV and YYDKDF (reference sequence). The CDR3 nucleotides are TGTGCCACCAGCAGAGATCTAGGGTCAGACTACGAGCAGTACTTC. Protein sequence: CATSRDLGSDYEQYF.

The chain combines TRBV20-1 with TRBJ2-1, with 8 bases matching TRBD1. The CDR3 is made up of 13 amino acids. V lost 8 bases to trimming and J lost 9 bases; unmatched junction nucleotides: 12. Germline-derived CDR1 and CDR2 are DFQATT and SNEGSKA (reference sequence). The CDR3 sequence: CSTAQGAATEQFF. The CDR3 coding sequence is TGCAGTACGGCTCAGGGGGCCGCGACTGAGCAGTTCTTC.

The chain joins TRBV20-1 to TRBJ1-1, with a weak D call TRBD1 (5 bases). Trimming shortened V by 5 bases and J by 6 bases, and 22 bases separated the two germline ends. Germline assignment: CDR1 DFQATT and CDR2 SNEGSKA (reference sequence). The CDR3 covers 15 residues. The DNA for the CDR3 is TGCAGTGCTCCCCTTAACCTCGCGCAGGGAGCTGAAGCTTTCTTT. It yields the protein CSAPLNLAQGAEAFF.

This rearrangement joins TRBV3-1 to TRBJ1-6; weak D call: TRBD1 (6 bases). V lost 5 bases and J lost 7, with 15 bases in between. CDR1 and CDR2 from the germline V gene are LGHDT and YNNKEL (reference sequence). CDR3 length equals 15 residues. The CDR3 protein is CASSFGGAVNSPLHF. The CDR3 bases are TGTGCCAGCAGCTTCGGGGGGGCAGTAAATTCACCCCTCCACTTT. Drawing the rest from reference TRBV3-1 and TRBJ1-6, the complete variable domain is DTAVSQTPKYLVTQMGNDKSIKCEQNLGHDTMYWYKQDSKKFLKIMFSYNNKELIINETVPNRFSPKSPDKAHLNLHINSLELGDSAVYFCASSFGGAVNSPLHFGNGTRLTVT.

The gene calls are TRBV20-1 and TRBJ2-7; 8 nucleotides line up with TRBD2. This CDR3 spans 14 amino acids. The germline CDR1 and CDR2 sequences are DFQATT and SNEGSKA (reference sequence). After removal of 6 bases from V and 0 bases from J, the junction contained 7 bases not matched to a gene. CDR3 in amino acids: CSALRGVDSYEQYF. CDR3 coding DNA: TGCAGTGCGCTGCGGGGGGTAGACTCCTACGAGCAGTACTTC.

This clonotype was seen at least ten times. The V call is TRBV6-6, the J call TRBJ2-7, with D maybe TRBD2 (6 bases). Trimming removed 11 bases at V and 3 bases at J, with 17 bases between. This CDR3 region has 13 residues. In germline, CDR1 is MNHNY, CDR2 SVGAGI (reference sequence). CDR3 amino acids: CAGIESGDYEQYF. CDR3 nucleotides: TGTGCCGGCATTGAATCGGGGGACTACGAGCAGTACTTC.

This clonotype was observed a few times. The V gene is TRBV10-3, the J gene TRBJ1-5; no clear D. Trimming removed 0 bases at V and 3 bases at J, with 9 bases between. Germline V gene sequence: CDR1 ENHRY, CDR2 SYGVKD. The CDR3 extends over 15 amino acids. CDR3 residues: CAISESRQDNQPQHF. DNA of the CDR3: TGTGCCATCAGTGAGTCGCGACAAGACAATCAGCCCCAGCATTTT.

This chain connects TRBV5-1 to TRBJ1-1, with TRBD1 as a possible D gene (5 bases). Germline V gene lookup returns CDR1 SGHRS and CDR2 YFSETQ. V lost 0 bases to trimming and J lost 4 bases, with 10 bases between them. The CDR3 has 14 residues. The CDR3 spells CASSLGKRGTEAFF. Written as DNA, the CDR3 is TGCGCCAGCAGCTTGGGAAAGAGGGGCACTGAAGCTTTCTTT.

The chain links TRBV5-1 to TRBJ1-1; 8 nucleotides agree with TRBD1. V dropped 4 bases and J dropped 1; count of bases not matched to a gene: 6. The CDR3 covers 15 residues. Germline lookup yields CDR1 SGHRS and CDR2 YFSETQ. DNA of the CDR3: TGCGCCAGCAGCCCGACCGGGACAGGGAACACTGAAGCTTTCTTT. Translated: CASSPTGTGNTEAFF.

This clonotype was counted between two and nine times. CDR3: CASSNRQGGEKLFF. The CDR3 DNA is TGTGCCAGCAGTAATAGACAGGGTGGGGAAAAACTGTTTTTT. The V and J genes are TRBV3-1 and TRBJ1-4, with 7 nucleotides matching TRBD1. Trimming removed 6 bases from V and 8 bases from J; junction bases left unmatched: 9. Germline assignment: CDR1 LGHDT and CDR2 YNNKEL (reference sequence). The CDR3 consists of 14 residues.

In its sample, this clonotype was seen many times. In nucleotides, the CDR3 is TGTGCCAGCAGCGCCTTAAAGGAGGACAGGGGCTACAATGAGCAGTTCTTC. Translated: CASSALKEDRGYNEQFF. The chain combines TRBV9 with TRBJ2-1, with 9 bases that match TRBD1. Germline CDR1 reads SGDLS; CDR2 reads YYNGEE. The V and J ends lost 3 bases and 3 bases, in that order; junction bases with no gene match: 10. CDR3 length: 17 residues.

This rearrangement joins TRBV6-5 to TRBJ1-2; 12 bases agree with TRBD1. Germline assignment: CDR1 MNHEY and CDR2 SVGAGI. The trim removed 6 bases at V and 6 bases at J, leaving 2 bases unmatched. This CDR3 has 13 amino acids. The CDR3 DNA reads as TGTGCCAGCAGCCGGGACAGGGGGCATGGCTACACCTTC. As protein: CASSRDRGHGYTF.